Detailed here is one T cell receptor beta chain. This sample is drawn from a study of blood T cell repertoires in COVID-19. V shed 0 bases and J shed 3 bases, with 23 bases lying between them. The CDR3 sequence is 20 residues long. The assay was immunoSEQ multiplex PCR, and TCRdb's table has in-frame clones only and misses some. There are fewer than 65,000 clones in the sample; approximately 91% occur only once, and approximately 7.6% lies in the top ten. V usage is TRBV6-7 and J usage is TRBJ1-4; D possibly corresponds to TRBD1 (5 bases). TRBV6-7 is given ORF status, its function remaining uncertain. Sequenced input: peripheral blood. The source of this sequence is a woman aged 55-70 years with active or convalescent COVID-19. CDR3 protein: CASSYSEKQNKGRSNEKLFF. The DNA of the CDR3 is TGTGCCAGCAGTTACTCGGAAAAGCAGAATAAGGGGCGGTCTAATGAAAAACTGTTTTTT.